The 18 T cell receptor beta chains presented below share a single source sample, sequenced in a study of cytomegalovirus exposure and HLA in healthy donors. 13 Jbeta primers and 60 Vbeta primers were used for the PCR. Only in-frame clones appear in the TCRdb table, and some are missing; sequencing was by immunoSEQ multiplex PCR. The sample consists of some 130,000 clones, around 70% of them appearing once. The sequencing input was PBMCs. The receptors originated from a man aged 25-40 years in good health and CMV-seropositive.

The chain joins TRBV7-2 to TRBJ2-5, with 12 bases matching TRBD2. The CDR3 spans 16 residues. The V and J ends lost 2 bases and 3 bases, in that order; junction bases with no gene match: 4. CDR1 is SGHTA, CDR2 FQGNSA, per germline. The CDR3 here is CASSLPGLAGEETQYF. DNA for the CDR3: TGTGCCAGCAGCTTACCGGGACTAGCGGGCGAAGAGACCCAGTACTTC.

The rearrangement links TRBV30 to TRBJ2-7; 7 bases are a match to TRBD1. The CDR3 length is 12 residues. CDR1 and CDR2 from the germline V gene are GTSNPN and SVGIG (reference sequence). J gave up 4 bases and V 3 bases, and 3 bases lay outside the gene matches. DNA for the CDR3: TGTGCCTGGAGACCGACAGGGTACGAGCAGTACTTC. Translated: CAWRPTGYEQYF.

This chain joins TRBV27 and TRBJ2-1; 8 bases align to TRBD2. V lost 0 bases, J lost 7 bases, and 11 bases stayed unmatched. This CDR3 comprises 17 residues. Germline CDR1 and CDR2: MNHEY and SMNVEV (reference sequence). CDR3 protein: CASSLSVTREGGNEQFF. The CDR3 nucleotides read TGTGCCAGCAGTTTATCGGTGACCCGGGAGGGCGGGAATGAGCAGTTCTTC.

The chain employs TRBV2 and TRBJ1-5; D is ambiguous. Per germline, CDR1 SNHLY and CDR2 FYNNEI. This CDR3 contains 16 residues. V gave up 6 bases and J gave up 3 bases, with 18 bases separating them. The CDR3 nucleotides read TGTGCCAGCAGCAAGCCCATGGGCGAAGACAATCAGCCCCAGCATTTT. Its protein product is CASSKPMGEDNQPQHF.

Worth noting for this clone: The junction and the germline gene differ at one end; a read error may be behind it. V gene TRBV7-7 combines with J gene TRBJ2-5, with 8 positions matching TRBD1. The CDR3 length is 13 residues. CDR1 is SSHAT and CDR2 is FNYEAQ in the germline V gene (reference sequence). This CDR3 is CASSFGQGETQYF. The CDR3 nucleotides are TGTGCTAGCAGCTTCGGACAGGGAGAGACCCAGTACTTC.

The chain has TRBV2 and TRBJ1-5; D possibly corresponds to TRBD1 (6 bases). The CDR3 runs 15 residues. Germline CDR1 is SNHLY and CDR2 is FYNNEI. With 7 bases removed from V and 1 base from J, the gap between germline ends came to 14 bases. The CDR3 bases are TGTGCCAGCACGAAAGGGGGTAGAAGCAATCAGCCCCAGCATTTT. This encodes CASTKGGRSNQPQHF.

The chain uses TRBV10-3 and TRBJ1-5, with a possible D match to TRBD1 (5 bases). The V end lost 6 bases, the J end lost 2 bases, and 14 bases lay between the germline ends. Germline CDR1 ENHRY, CDR2 SYGVKD. The CDR3 runs to 15 residues. The CDR3 sequence: CAISEQAPGNQPQHF. The DNA for the CDR3 is TGTGCCATCAGCGAACAGGCCCCCGGCAATCAGCCCCAGCATTTT.

The chain recombines TRBV5-4 with TRBJ1-4; D unclear. Germline V gene lookup returns CDR1 SGHNT and CDR2 YYREEE (reference sequence). The V end lost 0 bases, the J end lost 4 bases, and 7 bases lay between the germline ends. The CDR3 is 14 residues long. In nucleotides, the CDR3 is TGTGCCAGCAGCTTGGACACCCGTAATGAAAAACTGTTTTTT. Its protein is CASSLDTRNEKLFF.

The V gene is TRBV7-3, the J gene TRBJ1-1; 7 nucleotides match TRBD1. Germline values: CDR1 SGHTA, CDR2 FQGTGA. V shed 4 bases and J 6 bases; nucleotides not matched to a gene: 20. The CDR3 sequence is 18 residues long. CDR3 sequence: CASSSIGPRQGSPAEAFF. The DNA for the CDR3 is TGTGCCAGCAGCTCAATCGGGCCCCGACAGGGATCCCCGGCTGAAGCTTTCTTT.

The gene calls are TRBV19 and TRBJ2-5; TRBD2 agrees at 8 bases. The CDR3 has 14 residues. The germline gives CDR1 LNHDA, CDR2 SQIVND (reference sequence). The junction had 9 bases not matched to a gene; V was cut back by 6 bases and J by 6 bases. This chain's CDR3 is CASRKRTSLQTQYF. Written as DNA, the CDR3 is TGTGCCAGTAGGAAGAGGACTAGCTTACAGACCCAGTACTTC.

The chain couples TRBV19 to TRBJ2-1; TRBD1 aligns across 8 bases. Germline V gene data show CDR1 as LNHDA and CDR2 as SQIVND (reference sequence). The V gene end was trimmed by 6 bases and the J gene end by 0 bases; junction bases not matched to a gene: 7. The CDR3 has 16 residues. In nucleotides, the CDR3 is TGTGCCAGTAGAGGCGGGGACAGGTTCTCCTACAATGAGCAGTTCTTC. Translation: CASRGGDRFSYNEQFF.

This clone appeared a single time. The CDR3 DNA sequence: TGTGCCAGTAGTATGGCAGCTAACTATGGCTACACCTTC. Its protein is CASSMAANYGYTF. V usage is TRBV19 and J usage is TRBJ1-2; no definite D call. CDR1 and CDR2 from the germline V gene are LNHDA and SQIVND (reference sequence). The V and J ends lost 3 bases and 0 bases respectively, with 5 bases between them. This CDR3 has 13 amino acids.

This chain uses TRBV5-1 with TRBJ2-1, with a weak D call TRBD1 (6 bases). V lost 0 bases to trimming and J lost 3 bases, with 7 bases between them. The CDR3 spans 14 residues. Germline V gene sequence: CDR1 SGHRS, CDR2 YFSETQ. This CDR3 reads CASSLEQGYNEQFF. The CDR3 bases are TGCGCCAGCAGCTTGGAACAGGGCTACAATGAGCAGTTCTTC.

This clone was seen only once. This chain uses TRBV4-3 with TRBJ1-1; tentative D call: TRBD1 (5 bases). Trimming took off 1 base at V and 3 bases at J, with 9 bases between the two ends. The CDR3 covers 14 residues. In germline, CDR1 is LGHNA, CDR2 YSLEER. In DNA form, the CDR3 reads TGCGCCAGCAGCCAAGGCTGGGGGGACACTGAAGCTTTCTTT. Amino acids: CASSQGWGDTEAFF.

This clone was seen a single time. The V and J genes are TRBV6-5 and TRBJ1-1; 9 bases line up with TRBD1. The CDR3 spans 12 residues. The ends lost 6 bases at V and 11 bases at J; junction bases unmatched: 7. Germline V gene data show CDR1 as MNHEY and CDR2 as SVGAGI. CDR3: CASSHPTGGAFF. The CDR3 nucleotides are TGTGCCAGCAGCCACCCCACAGGGGGCGCTTTCTTT.

V and J are TRBV14 and TRBJ2-1; TRBD2 matches at 7 bases. Germline V gene sequence: CDR1 SGHDN, CDR2 FVKESK. This CDR3 region has 13 residues. Germline trimming cut 2 bases from V and 13 bases from J; bases unmatched to any gene: 8. The CDR3 loop is CASSQTTSSRQFF. CDR3 nucleotides: TGTGCCAGCAGCCAAACGACTAGCAGTAGACAGTTCTTC.

The genes are TRBV5-1 and TRBJ2-2; 8 positions agree with TRBD1. V trimming: 0 bases; J trimming: 1 base; junction bases outside the gene matches: 2. The CDR3 is made up of 16 amino acids. CDR1 and CDR2 from the germline V gene are SGHRS and YFSETQ. In nucleotides, the CDR3 is TGCGCCAGCAGCTTGGTAGGACAGGGGAACACCGGGGAGCTGTTTTTT. Protein: CASSLVGQGNTGELFF.

J is TRBJ1-5 and V is TRBV30, with D perhaps matching TRBD1 (6 bases). Trimming left V 4 bases short and J 4 bases short, with 17 bases between. The CDR3 covers 15 residues. Germline V gives CDR1 GTSNPN, CDR2 SVGIG (reference sequence). The CDR3 reads CAWTPGVHANQPQHF. The CDR3 DNA reads as TGTGCCTGGACCCCAGGGGTCCACGCAAATCAGCCCCAGCATTTT. Looking up the rest from reference TRBV30 and TRBJ1-5 gives the full variable domain: SQTIHQWPATLVQPVGSPLSLECTVEGTSNPNLYWYRQAAGRGLQLLFYSVGIGQISSEVPQNLSASRPQDRQFILSSKKLLLSDSGFYLCAWTPGVHANQPQHFGDGTRLSIL.